The table lists the clone carrying this T cell receptor (beta chain) with a few counts. The target antigen is unknown. Libraries were made from TCR beta cDNA, and they carried unique molecular identifiers. Via MiXCR, TCRdb re-called the PCR reads, giving one row per CDR3 protein. The table has some 800,000 distinct CDR3 sequences, about 45% seen once. The data originate from a study of post-analysis software for immune sequencing data. This CDR3 has 16 residues. Germline CDR1 is SGHTA and CDR2 is FQGNSA. After removal of 5 bases from V and 2 bases from J, the junction contained 6 bases not matched to a gene. Overall study findings and caveats: Patients had higher frequencies than controls of roughly 5 TRBV segments, including TRBV5-6, TRBV5-1 and TRBV20-1.

V gene TRBV7-2 combines with J gene TRBJ1-6; 7 nucleotides line up with TRBD1. The sequenced material came from blood. The sequence was obtained from a girl under 18 with multiple sclerosis. CDR3 protein: CASSPQGSAYNSPLHF. DNA of the CDR3: TGTGCCAGCAGCCCACAGGGGTCGGCCTATAATTCACCCCTCCACTTT. Complete variable domain (other parts from reference TRBV7-2 and TRBJ1-6): GAGVSQSPSNKVTEKGKDVELRCDPISGHTALYWYRQSLGQGLEFLIYFQGNSAPDKSGLPSDRFSAERTGGSVSTLTIQRTQQEDSAVYLCASSPQGSAYNSPLHFGNGTRLTVT.